The T cell receptor (beta chain) described here comes from a study of OX40 agonist ivuxolimab in advanced cancers. The wider study: Anti-PD-1, anti-PD-L1 or anti-CTLA-4 therapy given earlier was allowed, and 40% had some.

Clones were sequenced by immunoSEQ multiplex PCR, and TCRdb holds only the in-frame ones, with some missing. The sample includes roughly 90,000 clones, 94% of them seen just once. With regard to this clone: Antigen: not known.

Whole-study findings and limits: CD8+ T cells averaged more expanded clones than CD4+. Individuals who were partial responders at 0.1-3.0 mg/kg had clonal expansion that ranked among the lowest. At 0.1 to 3.0 mg/kg and by week 6, clonal expansion occurred in CD4+ and CD8+ blood T cells.

Germline CDR1 is SEHNR and CDR2 is FQNEAQ (reference sequence). CDR3 length: 16 amino acids. Trimming removed 4 bases from V and 4 bases from J, with 17 bases in between. The V call is TRBV7-9, the J call TRBJ2-1, with D perhaps matching TRBD1 or TRBD2 (5 bases each). The sequences come from CD4+ or CD8+ T cells sorted from blood, collected in a trial of the OX40 agonist ivuxolimab. This TCR was sampled from an adult with an advanced solid tumor such as melanoma, head and neck, liver or kidney cancer. CDR3 loop: CASSSRDLEVYNEQFF. The DNA of the CDR3 is TGTGCCAGCAGCTCTAGGGACCTAGAGGTTTACAATGAGCAGTTCTTC.